This TCR beta chain derives from a study of OX40 agonist ivuxolimab in advanced cancers. As for the study more broadly: The costimulatory receptor OX40 (CD134) was targeted by ivuxolimab, a fully human IgG2 agonistic monoclonal antibody. Intravenous ivuxolimab was administered to patients every 2 weeks at six dose levels: 0.01, 0.1, 0.3, 1.5, 3 and 10 mg/kg. Of the 50 to 55 patients in dose escalation, about 20 had hepatocellular carcinoma, roughly 15 had melanoma, 9 had renal cell carcinoma and 9 had head and neck cancer. A male proportion of 82.7% and a mean age of 60 years, ranging from roughly 23 to 79, were recorded for the dose-escalation cohort. Prior anti-PD-1, anti-PD-L1 or anti-CTLA-4 therapy was permitted, and about two fifths of dose-escalation patients had received checkpoint inhibitors. Partial responses occurred in three dose-escalation patients: two with cutaneous melanoma and one with hepatocellular carcinoma. The purpose of peripheral TCRbeta sequencing was to test whether ivuxolimab changed TCR sequence diversity and led to clonal T-cell expansion. The paper describes the monotherapy dose-escalation part (N = 52 patients) of the phase I trial of ivuxolimab. Overall study results and their limits: In the 0.1-3.0 mg/kg groups, partial responders were among the patients with the lowest normalized peripheral clonal expansion, particularly in CD8+ T cells. At doses of 0.1 to 3.0 mg/kg, clonal expansion of both CD4+ and CD8+ blood T cells was observed from baseline to week 6. On average, CD8+ T cells showed more expanded clones than CD4+ T cells after ivuxolimab. The antigen specificity of the clonally expanded peripheral T cells was not determined. Low levels of normalized T-cell clonal expansion were also seen in some nonresponding patients.

Patients with a history of autoimmune disease or receiving systemic immunosuppression were excluded from the trial. Peripheral blood for TCR sequencing was drawn from every dose cohort at baseline, at cycle 4 day 1 and at cycle 7 day 1. Samples were obtained from an open-label, multicenter, first-in-human phase I dose-escalation trial of ivuxolimab. The trial enrolled adults with locally advanced or metastatic head and neck squamous cell, hepatocellular, melanoma or renal cell carcinoma. Before TCR sequencing, CD4+ and CD8+ T cells were separately sorted from peripheral blood. Genomic DNA was isolated from the sorted cells so that the TCRbeta CDR3 region could be sequenced. The immunoSEQ Assay was used to sequence the TCRbeta CDR3 regions. The source is immuneACCESS, and TCRdb retained only in-frame sequences with V and J called. Part of the clones is not carried over; for the studies checked, unresolved V genes explain less than half of this, and the remainder is unexplained. The sample profile shows roughly 60,000 clones; 87% of them were found once. Clones ranked in the top ten supply around 0.61% of the sample.

The CDR3 contains 16 residues, cysteine and phenylalanine counted. Only CDR3 DNA remains: 48 bases, in frame from the first base. The junction carries 18 bases between V and J, which are trimmed by 3 bases and 4 bases respectively. The germline V gene sets CDR1 to MNHNS and CDR2 to SASEGT. A note on this clone: The antigen it recognizes is unknown. Per-base quality was not reported, and no clone a single base away is much larger than it.

Here the sequenced sample was CD4+ or CD8+ T cells sorted from blood, taken in a trial of the OX40 agonist ivuxolimab. The V gene is TRBV6-1 and the J gene is TRBJ1-2; the D segment could be TRBD1, given 5 matching bases. The TCR was taken from an adult with an advanced solid tumor such as melanoma, head and neck, liver or kidney cancer. The CDR3 reads as follows: CASSDVQGLGLYGYTF. At the DNA level, the sequence is TGTGCCAGCAGTGACGTCCAGGGATTAGGCCTCTATGGCTACACCTTC.